Presented here are 12 T cell receptor beta chains from one specimen sequenced in a study of cytomegalovirus exposure and HLA in healthy donors. The study ran its PCR with 60 Vbeta and 13 Jbeta primers. TCRdb's table, derived via immunoSEQ multiplex PCR, lists solely in-frame clones and lacks some. This sample has about 150,000 clones; over 60% occur once, and the top ten carry approximately 1.8%. The sequencing input was PBMCs. The origin of the receptors is a man between 40 and 49 years old in good health and CMV-seronegative.

V gene TRBV9 combines with J gene TRBJ2-7; D is possibly TRBD2 (5 bases). Per the germline V gene, CDR1 is SGDLS and CDR2 is YYNGEE. The CDR3 is 15 residues long. The V end lost 0 bases, the J end lost 7 bases, and 17 bases lay between the germline ends. CDR3 coding DNA: TGTGCCAGCAGCGTAGATGGCGGGCCACCTTTGGAGCAGTACTTC. This codes for CASSVDGGPPLEQYF.

The chain joins TRBV6-1 to TRBJ1-5; 8 bases fit TRBD1. The CDR3 extends over 13 amino acids. Germline trimming cut 10 bases from V and 6 bases from J; bases unmatched to any gene: 8. In germline, CDR1 is MNHNS, CDR2 SASEGT. The CDR3 nucleotides are TGTGCCACCCTACAGGGGGAGGGTCAGCCCCAGCATTTT. It specifies CATLQGEGQPQHF.

The chain links TRBV7-8 to TRBJ2-1, with 9 bases fitting TRBD2. The CDR3 is 14 amino acids. The germline CDR1 and CDR2 sequences are SGHVS and FQNEAQ. Trimming took 5 bases from V and 4 from J; bases not matched to a gene: 3. The CDR3 DNA sequence: TGTGCCAGCAGCGCGGGACTAGCTTACAATGAGCAGTTCTTC. Its translation: CASSAGLAYNEQFF.

Comments on this clone: Because it lacks the conserved phenylalanine or tryptophan at the end, this CDR3 is likely a read error. This chain joins TRBV7-9 and TRBJ1-6, with D uncertain. The CDR3 has 13 residues. Germline loops: CDR1 SEHNR, CDR2 FQNEAQ (reference sequence). Trimming stripped 4 bases from V and 5 bases from J, with 6 bases between. The CDR3 protein is CASSSGNNSPLHL. In nucleotides, the CDR3 is TGTGCCAGCAGCTCGGGGAATAATTCACCCCTCCACCTT.

This clone turned up a few times. CDR3 loop: CASSPRGQDGYTF. CDR3 nucleotides: TGTGCCAGCTCACCACGGGGGCAGGATGGCTACACCTTC. The rearrangement uses TRBV18 and TRBJ1-2; maybe TRBD1 (6 bases). V shed 1 base and J shed 6 bases, with 9 bases lying between them. The CDR3 runs 13 residues. Looked up from germline, CDR1 is KGHSH and CDR2 is LQKENI.

V gene TRBV27 combines with J gene TRBJ2-5, with TRBD2 matching over 10 bases. This CDR3 region has 14 residues. The germline V gene has CDR1 MNHEY and CDR2 SMNVEV (reference sequence). J was trimmed by 1 base and V by 8 bases; bases with no gene match: 4. CDR3 DNA: TGTGCCAGCTCCCTAGCGGGAGTCCAAGAGACCCAGTACTTC. Its translation: CASSLAGVQETQYF.

V usage is TRBV5-6 and J usage is TRBJ2-1; D possibly corresponds to TRBD1 (5 bases). Germline values: CDR1 SGHDT, CDR2 YYEEEE. The CDR3 covers 13 residues. Deletions cut 2 bases from V and 7 bases from J, with 10 bases between. The CDR3 reads CASSFAGNNEQFF. The CDR3 nucleotides read TGTGCCAGCAGCTTTGCAGGGAATAATGAGCAGTTCTTC. Combining the CDR3 with reference TRBV5-6 and TRBJ2-1 gives the whole variable domain DAGVTQSPTHLIKTRGQQVTLRCSPKSGHDTVSWYQQALGQGPQFIFQYYEEEERQRGNFPDRFSGHQFPNYSSELNVNALLLGDSALYLCASSFAGNNEQFFGPGTRLTVL.

This chain connects TRBV19 to TRBJ1-2; D not resolved. Trimming left V 6 bases short and J 0 bases short, with 11 bases between. In germline, CDR1 is LNHDA, CDR2 SQIVND (reference sequence). The CDR3 loop spans 14 amino acids. CDR3 coding DNA: TGTGCCAGTAGCGCAGTCTCATCTAACTATGGCTACACCTTC. This translates into CASSAVSSNYGYTF.

This chain connects TRBV6-1 to TRBJ2-3; no clear D. Trimming removed 8 bases from V and 2 bases from J, with 11 bases in between. Germline values: CDR1 MNHNS, CDR2 SASEGT. This CDR3 has 13 amino acids. The CDR3 reads CASRRSTTDTQYF. CDR3 DNA sequence: TGTGCCAGCCGTCGGAGTACCACAGATACGCAGTATTTT.

The chain has TRBV14 and TRBJ1-1; D perhaps matches TRBD1 (5 bases). The CDR3 has 14 residues. The V gene's germline CDR1 is SGHDN and CDR2 FVKESK. V was clipped by 3 bases and J by 4 bases, with 12 bases between them. For the CDR3, the DNA is TGTGCCAGCAGCCAGCATGGGGGGGTCACTGAAGCTTTCTTT. The encoded protein is CASSQHGGVTEAFF.

The chain has TRBV7-8 and TRBJ2-7, with a weak D call TRBD1 (5 bases). The CDR3 sequence is 14 residues long. The V end was cut by 5 bases, the J end by 2 bases, with 13 bases between. The V gene's germline CDR1 is SGHVS and CDR2 FQNEAQ. Written as DNA, the CDR3 is TGTGCCAGCAGCCCATTTGGGGCTACCTACGAGCAGTACTTC. It codes for CASSPFGATYEQYF.

The V and J genes are TRBV4-2 and TRBJ2-5; 10 bases are a match to TRBD1. TRBJ2-7 explains the end of the DNA better; the J call may be wrong. The germline CDR1 and CDR2 sequences are LGHNA and YNFKEQ. The CDR3 length is 15 residues. The CDR3 bases are TGTGCCAGCAGCGACCGACAGGGGGCAGCCTACGAGCAGTACTTC. Amino acids: CASSDRQGAAYEQYF.